This note documents a single T cell receptor (beta chain) sequence. This record belongs to a study of OX40 agonist ivuxolimab in advanced cancers. Only in-frame clones appear in the TCRdb table, and some are missing; sequencing was by immunoSEQ multiplex PCR. The sample has 90,000 to 120,000 clones, around 90% seen once. V was trimmed by 5 bases and J by 1 base, leaving 11 bases between them. The length of the CDR3 is 14 residues. Germline V gene data show CDR1 as SGHTA and CDR2 as FQGTGA. The chain joins TRBV7-3 to TRBJ2-5; perhaps TRBD2 as D (6 bases). Specimen: CD4+ or CD8+ T cells sorted from blood, collected in a trial of the OX40 agonist ivuxolimab. This clonotype was obtained from an adult with an advanced solid tumor such as melanoma, head and neck, liver or kidney cancer. CDR3 loop: CASSRSGSQETQYF. The CDR3 DNA reads TGTGCCAGCAGCCGTAGCGGTTCCCAAGAGACCCAGTACTTC.